The clone carrying this T cell receptor beta chain has at least ten counts. Antigen specificity is unknown. The CDR3 runs 20 residues. The trim removed 0 bases at V and 0 bases at J, leaving 12 bases unmatched. CDR1 and CDR2 from the germline V gene are DFQATT and SNEGSKA (reference sequence). These data come from a study of blood T cells in healthy people across ages. The authors ran a second PCR of 7 to 11 cycles using a sample-barcoded 5' primer and a J-beta primer mix. Every cDNA molecule bore a tag from a template-switch adaptor containing 12 random nucleotides. Each CDR3 protein is one row after TCRdb ran MiXCR on the 5' RACE reads. The sample has 650,000 to 700,000 distinct CDR3 sequences, around 32% seen once. The study, taken as a whole, reports: With naive T cell percentage, TCR beta diversity showed a strong correlation. Age brought a roughly linear fall in TCR beta diversity measured per million T cells.

V and J are TRBV20-1 and TRBJ2-3; TRBD2 matches at 13 bases. The sample comprised blood. The TCR sequence derives from an elderly woman in good health. The CDR3 loop is CSARDLGLAGAKPSTDTQYF. DNA for the CDR3: TGCAGTGCTAGAGATCTTGGACTAGCGGGGGCGAAACCTAGCACAGATACGCAGTATTTT.